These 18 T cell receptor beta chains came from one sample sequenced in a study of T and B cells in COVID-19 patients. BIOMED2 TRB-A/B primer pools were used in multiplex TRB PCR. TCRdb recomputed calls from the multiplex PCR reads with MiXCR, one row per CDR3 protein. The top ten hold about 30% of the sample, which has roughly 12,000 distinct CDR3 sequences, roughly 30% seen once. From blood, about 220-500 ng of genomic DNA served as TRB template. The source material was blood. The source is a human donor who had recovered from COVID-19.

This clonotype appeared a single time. This CDR3 reads CASSLQPSSYNEQFF. The CDR3 DNA sequence: TGCGCCAGCAGCTTACAGCCGAGCTCCTACAATGAGCAGTTCTTC. J is TRBJ2-1 and V is TRBV5-1; D is unresolved. CDR3 length: 15 residues. The V gene lost 2 bases and the J gene lost 0 bases, with 9 bases spanning the gap. Per the germline V gene, CDR1 is SGHRS and CDR2 is YFSETQ.

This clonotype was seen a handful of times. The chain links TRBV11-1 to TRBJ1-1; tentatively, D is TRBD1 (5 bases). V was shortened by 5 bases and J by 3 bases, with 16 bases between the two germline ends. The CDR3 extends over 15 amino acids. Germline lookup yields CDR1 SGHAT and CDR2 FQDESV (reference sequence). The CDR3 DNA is TGTGCCAGCAGCCCCTTTGTTGGGGCGGACACTGAAGCTTTCTTT. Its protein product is CASSPFVGADTEAFF.

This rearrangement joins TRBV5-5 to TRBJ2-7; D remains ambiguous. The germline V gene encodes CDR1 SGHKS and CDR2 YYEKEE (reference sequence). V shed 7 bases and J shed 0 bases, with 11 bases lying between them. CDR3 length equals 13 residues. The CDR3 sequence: CASAWASSYEQYV. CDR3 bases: TGTGCCAGCGCCTGGGCGAGCTCCTACGAGCAGTACGTC.

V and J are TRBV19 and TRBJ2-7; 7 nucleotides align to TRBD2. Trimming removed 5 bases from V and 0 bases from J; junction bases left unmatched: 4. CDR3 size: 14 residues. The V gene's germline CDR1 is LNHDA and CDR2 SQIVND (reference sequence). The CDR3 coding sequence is TGTGCCAGTAGTCGGGGCGGGAGCTCCTACGAGCAGTACTTC. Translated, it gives CASSRGGSSYEQYF.

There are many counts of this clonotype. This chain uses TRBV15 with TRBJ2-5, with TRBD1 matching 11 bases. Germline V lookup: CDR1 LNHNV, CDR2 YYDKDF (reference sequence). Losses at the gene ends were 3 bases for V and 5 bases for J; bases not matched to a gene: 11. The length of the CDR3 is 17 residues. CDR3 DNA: TGTGCCACCAGCAGTTTAGGACAGGGGGCTGTAGTGGAGACCCAGTACTTC. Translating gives CATSSLGQGAVVETQYF.

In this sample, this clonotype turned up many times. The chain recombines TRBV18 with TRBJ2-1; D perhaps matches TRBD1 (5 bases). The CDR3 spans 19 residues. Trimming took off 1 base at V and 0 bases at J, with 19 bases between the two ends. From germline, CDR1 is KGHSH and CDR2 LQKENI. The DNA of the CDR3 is TGTGCCAGCTCACCACTGGCCTTTTCCAGGGCGAACTCCTACAATGAGCAGTTCTTC. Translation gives CASSPLAFSRANSYNEQFF. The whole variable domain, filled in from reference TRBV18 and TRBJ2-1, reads NAGVMQNPRHLVRRRGQEARLRCSPMKGHSHVYWYRQLPEEGLKFMVYLQKENIIDESGMPKERFSAEFPKEGPSILRIQQVVRGDSAAYFCASSPLAFSRANSYNEQFFGPGTRLTVL.

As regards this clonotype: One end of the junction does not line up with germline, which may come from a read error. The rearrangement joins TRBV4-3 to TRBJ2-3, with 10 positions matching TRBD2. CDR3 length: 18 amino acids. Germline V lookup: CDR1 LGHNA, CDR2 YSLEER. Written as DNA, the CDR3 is TGTGCCAGCAGCCAAGCCCCATCCCCTAGCGGGAGAGGATATACGCAGTATTTT. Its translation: CASSQAPSPSGRGYTQYF.

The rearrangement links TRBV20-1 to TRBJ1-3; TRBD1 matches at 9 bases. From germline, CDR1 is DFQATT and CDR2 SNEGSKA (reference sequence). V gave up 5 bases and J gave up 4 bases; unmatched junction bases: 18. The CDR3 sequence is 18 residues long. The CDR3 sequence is CSAHTLTGGSGDGNTIYF. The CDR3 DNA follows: TGCAGTGCTCATACTCTGACAGGGGGAAGTGGTGACGGAAACACCATATATTTT.

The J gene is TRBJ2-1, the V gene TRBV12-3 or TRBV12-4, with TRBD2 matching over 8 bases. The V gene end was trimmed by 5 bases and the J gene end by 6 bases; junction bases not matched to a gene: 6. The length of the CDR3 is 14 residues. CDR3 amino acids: CASSELSGSNEQFF. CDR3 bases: TGTGCCAGCAGTGAACTAAGCGGGAGCAATGAGCAGTTCTTC.

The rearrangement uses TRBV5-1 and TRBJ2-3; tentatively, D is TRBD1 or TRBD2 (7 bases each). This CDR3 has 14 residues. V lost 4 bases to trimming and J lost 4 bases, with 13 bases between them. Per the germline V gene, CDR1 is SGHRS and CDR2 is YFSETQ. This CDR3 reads CASSTTGRADTQYF. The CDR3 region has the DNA TGCGCCAGCAGCACGACAGGGAGGGCAGATACGCAGTATTTT.

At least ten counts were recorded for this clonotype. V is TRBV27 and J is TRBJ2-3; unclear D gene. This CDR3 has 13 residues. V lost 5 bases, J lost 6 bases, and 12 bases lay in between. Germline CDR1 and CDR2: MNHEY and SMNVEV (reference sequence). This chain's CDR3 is CASSLLRLDTQYF. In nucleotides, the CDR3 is TGTGCCAGCAGTCTCCTACGTTTGGATACGCAGTATTTT.

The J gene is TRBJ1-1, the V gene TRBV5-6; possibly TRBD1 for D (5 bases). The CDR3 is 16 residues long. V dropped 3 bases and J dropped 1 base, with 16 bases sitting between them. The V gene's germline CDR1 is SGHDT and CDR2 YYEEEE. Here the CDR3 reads CASSSVGWGKNTEAFF. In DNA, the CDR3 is TGTGCCAGCAGCTCCGTCGGGTGGGGGAAGAACACTGAAGCTTTCTTT.

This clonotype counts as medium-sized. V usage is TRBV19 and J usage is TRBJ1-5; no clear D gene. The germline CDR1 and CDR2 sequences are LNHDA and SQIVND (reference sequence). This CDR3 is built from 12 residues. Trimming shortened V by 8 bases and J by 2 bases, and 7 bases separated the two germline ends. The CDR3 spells CASRDGNQPQHF. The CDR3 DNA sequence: TGTGCCAGTCGTGATGGCAATCAGCCCCAGCATTTT.

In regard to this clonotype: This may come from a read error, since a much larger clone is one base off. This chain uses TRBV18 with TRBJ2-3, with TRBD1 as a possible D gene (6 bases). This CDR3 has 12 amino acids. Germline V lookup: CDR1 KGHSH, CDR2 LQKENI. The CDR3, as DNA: TGTGCCAGCTCACGGAGGACAGATACGCTGTATTTT. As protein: CASSRRTDTLYF.

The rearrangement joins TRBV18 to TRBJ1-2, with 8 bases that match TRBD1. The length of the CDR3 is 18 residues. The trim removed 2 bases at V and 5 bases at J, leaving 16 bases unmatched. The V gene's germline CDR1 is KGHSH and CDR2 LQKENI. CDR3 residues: CASSPTLQGAASVYGYTF. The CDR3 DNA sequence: TGTGCCAGCTCACCAACGCTCCAGGGGGCTGCCTCGGTTTATGGCTACACCTTC.

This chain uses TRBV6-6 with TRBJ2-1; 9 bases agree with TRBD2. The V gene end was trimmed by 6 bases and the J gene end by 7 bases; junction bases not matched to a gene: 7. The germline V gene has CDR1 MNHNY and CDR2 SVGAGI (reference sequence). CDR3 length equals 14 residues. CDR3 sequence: CASRREGYRNEQFF. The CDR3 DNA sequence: TGTGCCAGCAGGCGGGAGGGTTATAGAAATGAGCAGTTCTTC.

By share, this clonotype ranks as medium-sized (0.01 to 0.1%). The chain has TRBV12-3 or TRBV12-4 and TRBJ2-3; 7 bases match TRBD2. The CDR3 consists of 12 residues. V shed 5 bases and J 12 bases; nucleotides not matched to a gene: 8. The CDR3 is CASSLSSGDQYF. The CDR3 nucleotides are TGTGCCAGCAGTCTCTCTAGCGGCGATCAGTATTTT.

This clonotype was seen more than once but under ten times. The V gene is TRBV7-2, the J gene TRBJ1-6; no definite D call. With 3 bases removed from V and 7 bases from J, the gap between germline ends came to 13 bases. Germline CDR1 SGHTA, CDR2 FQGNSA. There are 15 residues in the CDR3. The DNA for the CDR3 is TGTGCCAGCAGCTTGGAAGGGAGTAAAAATTCACCCCTCCACTTT. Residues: CASSLEGSKNSPLHF.